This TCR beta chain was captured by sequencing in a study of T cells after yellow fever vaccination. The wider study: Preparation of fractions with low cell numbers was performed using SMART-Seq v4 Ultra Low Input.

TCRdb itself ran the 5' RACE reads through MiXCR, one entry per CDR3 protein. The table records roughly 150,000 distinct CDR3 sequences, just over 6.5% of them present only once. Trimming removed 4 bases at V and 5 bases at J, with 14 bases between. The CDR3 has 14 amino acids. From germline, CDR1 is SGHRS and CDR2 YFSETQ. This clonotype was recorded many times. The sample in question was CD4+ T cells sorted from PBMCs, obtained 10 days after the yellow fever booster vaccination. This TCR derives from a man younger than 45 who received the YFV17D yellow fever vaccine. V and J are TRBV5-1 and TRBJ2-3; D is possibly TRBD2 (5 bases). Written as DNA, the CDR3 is TGCGCCAGCAGCGCTGCGGGTTCGGTAGATACGCAGTATTTT. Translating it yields CASSAAGSVDTQYF.